The 14 T cell receptor beta chains below were found in one sample sequenced in a study of blood T cell repertoires in COVID-19. Assay used: immunoSEQ multiplex PCR; TCRdb lists only in-frame clones, some missing. The sample shows roughly 250,000 clones, approximately 88% of them seen only once. Input material: PBMCs or T cells enriched from blood (not recorded which). These receptors all stem from a woman in her forties who had been exposed to COVID-19.

The chain couples TRBV7-8 to TRBJ2-5, with 10 bases lining up with TRBD2. Germline trimming cut 3 bases from V and 1 base from J; bases unmatched to any gene: 17. The CDR3 contains 20 residues. CDR1 and CDR2 from the germline V gene are SGHVS and FQNEAQ. The CDR3 DNA reads as TGTGCCAGCAGCTTTCCGTTCAGTAGCGGGGGGCGGCCCTCCCAAGAGACCCAGTACTTC. Its protein is CASSFPFSSGGRPSQETQYF.

V and J are TRBV5-1 and TRBJ2-7, with D unresolved. The germline V gene encodes CDR1 SGHRS and CDR2 YFSETQ. V was cut by 2 bases and J by 0 bases, with 18 bases left in between. CDR3 length: 17 amino acids. CDR3 in amino acids: CASSFRPDAISSYEQYF. The CDR3 DNA reads TGCGCCAGCAGCTTTCGCCCAGATGCAATAAGCTCCTACGAGCAGTACTTC.

This rearrangement joins TRBV2 to TRBJ1-3; a possible D gene is TRBD1 (5 bases). Germline CDR1 is SNHLY and CDR2 is FYNNEI. There are 11 residues in the CDR3. V was cut by 6 bases and J by 8 bases, with 8 bases left in between. The CDR3 sequence is CASRRGDTIYF. The CDR3 coding sequence is TGTGCCAGCAGACGGGGGGACACCATATATTTT. Full variable domain (outside the CDR3, taken from reference TRBV2 and TRBJ1-3): EPEVTQTPSHQVTQMGQEVILRCVPISNHLYFYWYRQILGQKVEFLVSFYNNEISEKSEIFDDQFSVERPDGSNFTLKIRSTKLEDSAMYFCASRRGDTIYFGEGSWLTVV.

This chain links TRBV7-9 with TRBJ1-2; unclear D gene. The V end lost 1 base, the J end lost 4 bases, and 10 bases lay between the germline ends. This CDR3 has 14 residues. The V gene's germline CDR1 is SEHNR and CDR2 FQNEAQ (reference sequence). CDR3 nucleotide sequence: TGTGCCAGCAGCTTAGATCCAAACTCCTATGGCTACACCTTC. It specifies CASSLDPNSYGYTF.

The chain couples TRBV11-2 to TRBJ1-6; D is ambiguous. Germline values: CDR1 SGHAT, CDR2 FQNNGV. CDR3 length equals 14 residues. Trimming removed 6 bases from V and 4 bases from J, with 10 bases in between. CDR3 in amino acids: CASRHGRYNSPLHF. The CDR3, as DNA: TGTGCCAGCAGACATGGCCGTTATAATTCACCCCTCCACTTT.

V is TRBV9 and J is TRBJ2-7; the D gene is possibly TRBD1 (6 bases). The CDR3 is made up of 14 amino acids. CDR1 is SGDLS and CDR2 is YYNGEE in the germline V gene. V shed 3 bases and J shed 6 bases, with 16 bases lying between them. CDR3 in amino acids: CASSETGGSLEQYF. The CDR3 coding sequence is TGTGCCAGCAGCGAGACAGGTGGTAGCCTCGAGCAGTACTTC.

CDR3 coding DNA: TGTGCCAGCAGCTTAGGGGTTAGCGGGGGGGCCGCGCAGTATTTT. Translated, it gives CASSLGVSGGAAQYF. The V gene is TRBV7-8, the J gene TRBJ2-3; 11 bases match TRBD2. In germline, CDR1 is SGHVS, CDR2 FQNEAQ. Trimming cost V 1 base and J 10 bases; bases outside gene matches: 7. The CDR3 has 15 amino acids.

The chain joins TRBV5-4 to TRBJ2-3; no reliable D call. From germline, CDR1 is SGHNT and CDR2 YYREEE (reference sequence). V lost 1 base to trimming and J lost 2 bases, with 11 bases between them. The CDR3 spans 15 residues. The chain's CDR3 is CASSLSALLTDTQYF. CDR3 nucleotide sequence: TGTGCCAGCAGCTTGTCAGCGTTGCTCACAGATACGCAGTATTTT.

This rearrangement joins TRBV11-3 to TRBJ1-3; D gene unclear. The CDR3 is 15 residues long. The germline V gene has CDR1 SGHNT and CDR2 YENEEA. Trimming left V 1 base short and J 0 bases short, with 7 bases between. In DNA form, the CDR3 reads TGTGCCAGCAGCTTAGGGCGGAACTCTGGAAACACCATATATTTT. It is translated as CASSLGRNSGNTIYF. Based on the CDR3 plus reference TRBV11-3 and TRBJ1-3, the full variable domain is EAGVVQSPRYKIIEKKQPVAFWCNPISGHNTLYWYLQNLGQGPELLIRYENEEAVDDSQLPKDRFSAERLKGVDSTLKIQPAELGDSAVYLCASSLGRNSGNTIYFGEGSWLTVV.

The V and J genes are TRBV6-6 and TRBJ1-5; 7 nucleotides match TRBD1. Germline-derived CDR1 and CDR2 are MNHNY and SVGAGI (reference sequence). There are 16 residues in the CDR3. The J segment lost 4 bases and the V segment lost 8 bases, leaving 14 bases of the junction unmatched. In DNA form, the CDR3 reads TGTGCCAGCTTCGAGACAGGGTTTGAGGGGAATCAGCCCCAGCATTTT. This sequence encodes CASFETGFEGNQPQHF.

The chain is built from TRBV6-5 and TRBJ1-5; D unresolved. The CDR3 consists of 15 residues. V gave up 0 bases and J gave up 5 bases, with 11 bases separating them. CDR1 is MNHEY and CDR2 is SVGAGI in the germline V gene. The CDR3 protein is CASSYSNKGDQPQHF. The CDR3 DNA reads TGTGCCAGCAGTTACTCGAATAAGGGAGATCAGCCCCAGCATTTT.

The rearrangement links TRBV28 to TRBJ1-1; 8 nucleotides agree with TRBD1. Per the germline V gene, CDR1 is MDHEN and CDR2 is SYDVKM. The CDR3 has 16 residues. Trimming took 3 bases from V and 5 from J; bases not matched to a gene: 11. CDR3: CASSLLRDRSKTEAFF. Written as DNA, the CDR3 is TGTGCCAGCAGTTTGCTTCGGGACAGGTCAAAAACTGAAGCTTTCTTT.

The genes are TRBV7-8 and TRBJ2-7; 12 positions match TRBD2. The CDR3 has 19 amino acids. V lost 3 bases and J lost 2; bases outside the gene matches: 14. Germline CDR1 is SGHVS and CDR2 is FQNEAQ. CDR3 coding DNA: TGTGCCAGCAGCTTTACCCGAGGACTAGCGGGACATGGACCCTACGAGCAGTACGTC. Translating gives CASSFTRGLAGHGPYEQYV.

The table lists this clone with a few counts. This chain joins TRBV11-3 and TRBJ1-2, with TRBD1 matching 7 bases. Germline CDR1 SGHNT, CDR2 YENEEA. This CDR3 region has 14 residues. V trimming: 5 bases; J trimming: 9 bases; junction bases outside the gene matches: 12. Here the CDR3 DNA reads TGTGCCAGCAGCCCGGGACAGTCCTCTTATCGCTACACCTTC. It is translated as CASSPGQSSYRYTF.